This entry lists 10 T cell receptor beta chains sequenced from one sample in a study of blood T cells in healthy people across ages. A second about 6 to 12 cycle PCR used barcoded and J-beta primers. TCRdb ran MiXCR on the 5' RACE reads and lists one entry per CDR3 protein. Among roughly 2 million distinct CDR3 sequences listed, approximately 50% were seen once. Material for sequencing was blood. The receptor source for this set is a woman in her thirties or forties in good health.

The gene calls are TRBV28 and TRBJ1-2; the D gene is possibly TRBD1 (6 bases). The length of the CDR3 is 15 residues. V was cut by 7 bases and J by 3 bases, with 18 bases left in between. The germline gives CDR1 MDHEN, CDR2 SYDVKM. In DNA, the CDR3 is TGTGCCAGCAAGAGATCGACAGGATTCGACTATGGCTACACCTTC. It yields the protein CASKRSTGFDYGYTF.

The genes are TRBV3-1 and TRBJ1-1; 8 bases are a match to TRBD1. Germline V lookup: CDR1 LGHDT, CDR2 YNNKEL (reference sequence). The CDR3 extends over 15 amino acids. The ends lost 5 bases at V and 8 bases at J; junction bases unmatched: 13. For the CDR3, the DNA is TGTGCCAGCAGCATGGGACAGGCGGGGATTTTAGAAGCTTTCTTT. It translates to CASSMGQAGILEAFF. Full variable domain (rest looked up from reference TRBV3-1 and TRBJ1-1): DTAVSQTPKYLVTQMGNDKSIKCEQNLGHDTMYWYKQDSKKFLKIMFSYNNKELIINETVPNRFSPKSPDKAHLNLHINSLELGDSAVYFCASSMGQAGILEAFFGQGTRLTVV.

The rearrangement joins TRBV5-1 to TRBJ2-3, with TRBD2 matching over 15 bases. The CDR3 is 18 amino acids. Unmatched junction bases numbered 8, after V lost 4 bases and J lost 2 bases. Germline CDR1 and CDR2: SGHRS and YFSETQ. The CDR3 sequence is CASSLGTSGGPTTDTQYF. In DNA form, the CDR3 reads TGCGCCAGCAGCCTCGGGACTAGCGGGGGGCCCACCACAGATACGCAGTATTTT.

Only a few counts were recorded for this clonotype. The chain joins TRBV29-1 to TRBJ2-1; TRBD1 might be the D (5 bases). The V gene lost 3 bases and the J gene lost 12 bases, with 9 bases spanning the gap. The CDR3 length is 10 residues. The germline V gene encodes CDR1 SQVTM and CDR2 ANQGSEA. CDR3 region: CSVDKGRQFF. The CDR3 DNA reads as TGCAGCGTTGATAAGGGGCGGCAGTTCTTC.

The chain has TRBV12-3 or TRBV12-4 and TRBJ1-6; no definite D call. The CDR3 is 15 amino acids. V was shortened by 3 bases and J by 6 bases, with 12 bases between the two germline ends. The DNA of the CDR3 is TGTGCCAGCAGTTTTCTAGGAAAGGGTAATTCACCCCTCCACTTT. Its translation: CASSFLGKGNSPLHF.

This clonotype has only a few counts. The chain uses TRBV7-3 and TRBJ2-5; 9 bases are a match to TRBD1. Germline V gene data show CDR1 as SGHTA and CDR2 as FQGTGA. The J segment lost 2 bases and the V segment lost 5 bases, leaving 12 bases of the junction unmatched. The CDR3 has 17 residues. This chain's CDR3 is CASSLGTGSTLQETQYF. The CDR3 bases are TGTGCCAGCAGCCTAGGGACAGGGTCAACTCTTCAAGAGACCCAGTACTTC.

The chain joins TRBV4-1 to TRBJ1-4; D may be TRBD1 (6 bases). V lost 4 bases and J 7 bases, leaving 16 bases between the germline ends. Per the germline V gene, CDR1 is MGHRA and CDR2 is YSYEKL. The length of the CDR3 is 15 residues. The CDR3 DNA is TGCGCCAGCAGCCTTATCCCTGGGGGCAGTGAAAAACTGTTTTTT. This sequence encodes CASSLIPGGSEKLFF.

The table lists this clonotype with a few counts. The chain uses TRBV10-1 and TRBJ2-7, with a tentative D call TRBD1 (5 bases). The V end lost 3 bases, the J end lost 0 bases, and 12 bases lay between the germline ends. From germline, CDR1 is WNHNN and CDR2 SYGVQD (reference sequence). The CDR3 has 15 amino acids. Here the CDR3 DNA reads TGCGCCAGCAGTGATACAGGTTTGTCCTCCTACGAGCAGTACTTC. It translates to CASSDTGLSSYEQYF.

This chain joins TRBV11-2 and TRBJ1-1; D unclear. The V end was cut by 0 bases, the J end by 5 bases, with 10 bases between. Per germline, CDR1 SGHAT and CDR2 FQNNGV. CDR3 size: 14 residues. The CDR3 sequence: CASSLERVRTEAFF. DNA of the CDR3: TGTGCCAGCAGCTTAGAGAGGGTCCGAACTGAAGCTTTCTTT.

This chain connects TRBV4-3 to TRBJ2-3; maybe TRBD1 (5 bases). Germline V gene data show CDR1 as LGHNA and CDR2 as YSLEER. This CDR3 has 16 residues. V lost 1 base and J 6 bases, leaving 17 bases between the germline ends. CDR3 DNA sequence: TGCGCCAGCAGCCAAGGAGCAGGGCCCTCAGGTGATACGCAGTATTTT. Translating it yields CASSQGAGPSGDTQYF.